This T cell receptor (beta chain) was recorded in a study of OX40 agonist ivuxolimab in advanced cancers. Study results and caveats: Those patients achieving a partial response at 0.1-3.0 mg/kg showed among the lowest clonal expansion.

The repertoire was sequenced with immunoSEQ multiplex PCR; TCRdb's copy has only in-frame clones and lacks some. The table has under 95,000 clones, more than 70% seen once. Germline CDR1 reads SGHAT; CDR2 reads FQNNGV. The CDR3 has 15 residues. The germline V and J ends were trimmed by 1 base and 4 bases, with 11 bases remaining between them. This clone was observed once. The antigen remains unidentified. Specimen: CD4+ or CD8+ T cells sorted from blood, collected in a trial of the OX40 agonist ivuxolimab. The V gene is TRBV11-2, the J gene TRBJ2-1; D may be TRBD2 (5 bases). This TCR came from an adult with an advanced solid tumor such as melanoma, head and neck, liver or kidney cancer. The CDR3 DNA reads as TGTGCCAGCAGCTTAGCCAGCGGTACGTACAATGAGCAGTTCTTC. This gives the protein CASSLASGTYNEQFF. The full variable domain, its missing parts supplied by reference TRBV11-2 and TRBJ2-1, is EAGVAQSPRYKIIEKRQSVAFWCNPISGHATLYWYQQILGQGPKLLIQFQNNGVVDDSQLPKDRFSAERLKGVDSTLKIQPAKLEDSAVYLCASSLASGTYNEQFFGPGTRLTVL.